What follows are 5 T cell receptor beta chains derived from one specimen sequenced in a study of T-cell reconstitution after alpha-beta-depleted transplantation in children. Unique molecular identifiers were used in preparing the TCRbeta library. Using its own MiXCR run on the PCR reads, TCRdb lists one record per CDR3 protein. This sample has some 300,000 distinct CDR3 sequences, with around a tenth found just once. The sample was PBMCs from the stem cell graft donor, taken from the stem cell graft. The receptors stem from a human donor who donated a stem cell graft to a child with acute lymphoblastic leukemia.

This clonotype was observed a handful of times. The V and J genes are TRBV27 and TRBJ2-7, with 8 bases lining up with TRBD1. CDR1 is MNHEY and CDR2 is SMNVEV in the germline V gene (reference sequence). The CDR3 loop spans 17 amino acids. After removal of 3 bases from V and 0 bases from J, the junction contained 10 bases not matched to a gene. CDR3 region: CASSFSGQGPNSYEQYF. The CDR3 DNA follows: TGTGCCAGCAGTTTCTCTGGACAGGGCCCTAACTCCTACGAGCAGTACTTC.

This clonotype was counted between two and nine times. The rearrangement joins TRBV12-3 or TRBV12-4 to TRBJ2-2; D gene unclear. The CDR3 is 12 residues long. V shed 1 base and J shed 6 bases, with 3 bases lying between them. The CDR3, as DNA: TGTGCCAGCAGTTTAGTGCCCGGGGAGCTGTTTTTT. Protein: CASSLVPGELFF.

This clonotype was recorded a few times. The chain carries TRBV7-2 and TRBJ2-1; D not certain. Germline loops: CDR1 SGHTA, CDR2 FQGNSA. CDR3 length: 15 residues. The germline V and J ends were trimmed by 5 bases and 5 bases, with 16 bases remaining between them. The DNA for the CDR3 is TGTGCCAGCAGCGCCCCGCCCGCCGGAAACAATGAGCAGTTCTTC. Translating gives CASSAPPAGNNEQFF.

This CDR3 is CASSRTRGEQFF. The DNA for the CDR3 is TGTGCCAGCAGCCGGACCAGGGGTGAGCAGTTCTTC. The chain employs TRBV12-3 or TRBV12-4 and TRBJ2-1, with a weak D call TRBD1 (6 bases). V was pared by 6 bases and J by 9 bases, with 12 bases between. The CDR3 runs to 12 residues.

Turning to this clonotype: This may be a read error: a much more frequent sequence differs by one nucleotide. The conserved phenylalanine or tryptophan normally closing the CDR3 is absent here, so this likely arose from a read error. The chain links TRBV12-3 or TRBV12-4 to TRBJ2-4; D possibly corresponds to TRBD2 (6 bases). The ends were cut back, 7 bases at V and 8 bases at J, with 21 bases in the middle. The CDR3 has 15 residues. CDR3 sequence reads: CASTRDFLRRDIQYL. DNA for the CDR3: TGTGCCAGCACCAGGGACTTCCTTCGGCGGGACATTCAGTACTTG.